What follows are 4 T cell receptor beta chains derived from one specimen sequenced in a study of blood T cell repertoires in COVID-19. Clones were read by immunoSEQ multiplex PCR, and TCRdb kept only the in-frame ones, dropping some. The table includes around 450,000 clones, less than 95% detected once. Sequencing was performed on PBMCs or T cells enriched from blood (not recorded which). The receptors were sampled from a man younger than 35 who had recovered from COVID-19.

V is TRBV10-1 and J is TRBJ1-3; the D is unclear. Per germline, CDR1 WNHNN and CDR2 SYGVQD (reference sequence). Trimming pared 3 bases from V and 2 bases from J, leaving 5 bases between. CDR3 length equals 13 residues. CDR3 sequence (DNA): TGCGCCAGCAGTGACAGGACTGGAAACACCATATATTTT. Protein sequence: CASSDRTGNTIYF.

This CDR3 reads CASSGYRGRGEQYF. The CDR3 DNA follows: TGTGCCAGCAGCGGTTACAGGGGGCGCGGGGAGCAGTACTTC. J is TRBJ2-7 and V is TRBV7-6; 9 nucleotides agree with TRBD1. This CDR3 spans 14 amino acids. V shed 5 bases, J shed 7 bases, and the junction held 9 bases outside the gene matches. Germline loops: CDR1 SGHVS, CDR2 FNYEAQ.

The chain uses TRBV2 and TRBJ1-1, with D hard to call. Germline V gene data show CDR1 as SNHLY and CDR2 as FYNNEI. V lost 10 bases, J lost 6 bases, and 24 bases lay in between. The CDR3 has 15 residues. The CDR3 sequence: CANRKIEGNTSEAFF. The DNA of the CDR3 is TGTGCCAACCGGAAGATAGAGGGTAACACATCTGAAGCTTTCTTT.

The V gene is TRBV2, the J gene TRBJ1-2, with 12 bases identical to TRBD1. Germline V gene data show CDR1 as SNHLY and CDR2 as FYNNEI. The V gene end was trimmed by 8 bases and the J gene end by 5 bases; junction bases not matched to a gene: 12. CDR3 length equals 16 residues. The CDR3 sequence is CASSRDRGRWAYGYTF. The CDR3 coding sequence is TGTGCCAGCTCCCGGGACAGGGGGCGTTGGGCATATGGCTACACCTTC.